Presented here are 11 T cell receptor beta chains from one specimen sequenced in a study of post-analysis software for immune sequencing data. Overall study findings and caveats: Patients had higher frequencies than controls of roughly 5 TRBV segments, including TRBV5-6, TRBV5-1 and TRBV20-1.

These receptors lack a known antigen. Sequencing libraries made from TCR beta cDNA carried unique molecular identifiers. Using its own MiXCR run on the PCR reads, TCRdb lists one record per CDR3 protein. The table includes roughly 730,000 distinct CDR3 sequences, roughly 30% detected once. The material sequenced was blood. These receptors all stem from a girl aged 10 to 17 with multiple sclerosis.

As to this clonotype: Being one base from a much bigger clone, this may be a read error. A read error is likely, as this CDR3 ends without the conserved phenylalanine or tryptophan. V and J are TRBV29-1 and TRBJ2-1; 7 bases fit TRBD1. Germline V gene sequence: CDR1 SQVTM, CDR2 ANQGSEA. J was trimmed by 3 bases and V by 4 bases; bases with no gene match: 9. The CDR3 totals 15 residues. The CDR3 DNA reads TGCAGCGTTGGATATGACAGGGTTAACTACAATGAGCAGTTCTGC. Its translation: CSVGYDRVNYNEQFC.

The sample holds a few counts of this clonotype. The chain has TRBV11-2 and TRBJ2-7; D call uncertain. V was shortened by 0 bases and J by 3 bases, with 9 bases between the two germline ends. The CDR3 has 14 amino acids. CDR1 SGHAT and CDR2 FQNNGV come from the germline V gene. The CDR3 nucleotides read TGTGCCAGCAGCTTAGATTCTGGGTTCTACGAGCAGTACTTC. The encoded protein is CASSLDSGFYEQYF.

As for this clonotype: A single base separates this from a much larger clone, so it may be a read error. CDR3 nucleotides: TGTGCCAGCAGTCCCTGGGTGGGCGGGAGTGTCTCCTACGGGCAGTACTTC. Translated, it gives CASSPWVGGSVSYGQYF. The chain has TRBV6-1 and TRBJ2-5; 7 positions agree with TRBD2. V was pared by 5 bases and J by 11 bases, with 23 bases of the junction left unmatched. Germline V lookup: CDR1 MNHNS, CDR2 SASEGT. This CDR3 has 17 amino acids.

This clonotype was seen a few times. The rearrangement joins TRBV20-1 to TRBJ2-3; maybe TRBD2 (5 bases). Trimming pared 3 bases from V and 5 bases from J, leaving 18 bases between. This CDR3 region has 15 residues. CDR1 DFQATT and CDR2 SNEGSKA come from the germline V gene (reference sequence). CDR3 DNA: TGCAGTGCTAGTGAGGGCAATCACCGTATAGATACGCAGTATTTT. Translating it yields CSASEGNHRIDTQYF.

Turning to this clonotype: At one of its ends the junction is not consistent with the germline gene, which may arise from a read error. The V and J genes are TRBV28 and TRBJ1-2; D call uncertain. CDR1 is MDHEN and CDR2 is SYDVKM in the germline V gene. The CDR3 spans 14 residues. The CDR3 DNA reads as TGTGCCAGCAGTCCCCCCGGACGGACGTATGGCTACACTTTC. Translation: CASSPPGRTYGYTF.

This clonotype was observed a few times. The chain combines TRBV5-1 with TRBJ2-3; 11 bases line up with TRBD2. The V segment lost 0 bases and the J segment 2 bases; nucleotides outside the gene matches: 2. Germline V gene lookup returns CDR1 SGHRS and CDR2 YFSETQ. CDR3 length equals 16 residues. The CDR3 sequence: CASSLDSGGVTDTQYF. The CDR3 bases are TGCGCCAGCAGCTTGGATAGCGGGGGGGTCACAGATACGCAGTATTTT.

This clonotype was seen only a few times. V and J are TRBV18 and TRBJ2-7, with no clear D. Germline CDR1 is KGHSH and CDR2 is LQKENI. The CDR3 is 14 amino acids. V lost 4 bases, J lost 1 base, and 11 bases lay in between. As DNA, the CDR3 is TGTGCCAGCTCACGAGACGCGAGGTCCTACGAGCAGTACTTC. Its translation is CASSRDARSYEQYF.

This clonotype was counted ten times or more. This chain links TRBV28 with TRBJ2-5; no clear D gene. The CDR3 covers 13 residues. V lost 2 bases and J lost 4, with 8 bases in between. Per the germline V gene, CDR1 is MDHEN and CDR2 is SYDVKM. The CDR3 DNA sequence: TGTGCCAGCAGTTTAGGGTCCCTAGAGACCCAGTACTTC. It specifies CASSLGSLETQYF.

This clonotype has just a few counts. The chain carries TRBV3-1 and TRBJ1-5; D is ambiguous. This CDR3 is 13 amino acids long. Germline loops: CDR1 LGHDT, CDR2 YNNKEL (reference sequence). V gave up 4 bases and J gave up 5 bases, with 9 bases separating them. The CDR3 DNA sequence: TGTGCCAGCAGCCTTACGGACGATCAGCCCCAGCATTTT. Encoded protein: CASSLTDDQPQHF. Supplemented by reference TRBV3-1 and TRBJ1-5, the full variable domain reads DTAVSQTPKYLVTQMGNDKSIKCEQNLGHDTMYWYKQDSKKFLKIMFSYNNKELIINETVPNRFSPKSPDKAHLNLHINSLELGDSAVYFCASSLTDDQPQHFGDGTRLSIL.

This clonotype was observed a few times. The chain uses TRBV6-1 and TRBJ2-5; tentatively, D is TRBD1 (6 bases). From germline, CDR1 is MNHNS and CDR2 SASEGT. V lost 6 bases to trimming and J lost 5 bases, with 13 bases between them. The CDR3 totals 13 residues. The CDR3 here is CASRVTGTETQYF. The CDR3 DNA follows: TGTGCCAGCAGGGTCACAGGGACCGAGACCCAGTACTTC.

The sample holds many counts of this clonotype. The chain uses TRBV13 and TRBJ1-2, with D possibly matching TRBD1 (5 bases). The CDR3 extends over 14 amino acids. CDR1 and CDR2 (germline): PRHDT, FYEKMQ (reference sequence). The germline V and J ends were trimmed by 0 bases and 4 bases, with 9 bases remaining between them. As DNA, the CDR3 is TGTGCCAGCAGCTTAGGGCAGGGATTCTATGGCTACACCTTC. Translating it yields CASSLGQGFYGYTF.